This T cell receptor (beta chain) was sequenced in a study of cytomegalovirus exposure and HLA in healthy donors. 60 Vbeta and 13 Jbeta primers were used in PCR. Some clones are missing from TCRdb's copy, which holds only in-frame ones; the method was immunoSEQ multiplex PCR. The sample contains under 100,000 clones, about two thirds of which appear only once. Study-wide results and caveats: Other equally common chains were less clonally expanded than HLA-associated TCR beta chains, a later analysis showed. There were several of the most significant clusters that appeared linked to common viral pathogens in a later analysis. Because they were indistinguishable, some V segments, including TRBV6-2 and TRBV6-3, were excluded. Previous analysis showed most TCR beta V segments were productive about 90% or about 30% of the time.

CDR3 length equals 13 residues. The germline V and J ends were trimmed by 10 bases and 4 bases, with 14 bases remaining between them. The V gene's germline CDR1 is MNHEY and CDR2 SMNVEV (reference sequence). Remarks on this clone: Antigen: not known.

This sequence was found in a woman aged 50 to 60 in good health and CMV-seropositive. Sequenced input: PBMCs. This chain links TRBV27 with TRBJ2-1; D is uncertain. In DNA, the CDR3 is TGTGCCACCAAAGGAGATTTTTACAATGAGCAGTTCTTC. This encodes CATKGDFYNEQFF.